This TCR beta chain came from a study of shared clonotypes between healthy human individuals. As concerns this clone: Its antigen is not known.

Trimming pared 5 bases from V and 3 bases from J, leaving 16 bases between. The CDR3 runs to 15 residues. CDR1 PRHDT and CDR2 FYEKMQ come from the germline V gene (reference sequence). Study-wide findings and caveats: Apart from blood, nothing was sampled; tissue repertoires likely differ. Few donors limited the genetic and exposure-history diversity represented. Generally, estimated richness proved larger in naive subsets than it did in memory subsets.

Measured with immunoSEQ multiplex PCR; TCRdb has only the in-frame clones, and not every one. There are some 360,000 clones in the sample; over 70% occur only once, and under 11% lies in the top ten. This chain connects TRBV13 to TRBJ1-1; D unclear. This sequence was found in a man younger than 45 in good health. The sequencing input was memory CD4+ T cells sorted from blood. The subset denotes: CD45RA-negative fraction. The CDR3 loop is CASSPRLLKDTEAFF. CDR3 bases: TGTGCCAGCAGCCCCAGACTCCTAAAGGACACTGAAGCTTTCTTT.